The present T cell receptor (beta chain) was sequenced within a study of T-cell reconstitution after alpha-beta-depleted transplantation in children. Whole-study results and caveats: Once a year had passed after transplant, T-cell counts and diversity came mostly from newly produced T cells. Approximately two months post-transplant, alpha-beta T cells reportedly originated from several hundred expanded graft clones.

CDR1 and CDR2 from the germline V gene are SNHLY and FYNNEI. This CDR3 region has 16 residues. TCRbeta library preparation incorporated unique molecular identifiers. MiXCR, applied by TCRdb to the PCR reads, yields one record per CDR3 protein. This table has over 450,000 distinct CDR3 sequences, roughly a tenth appearing once. A word on this clonotype: What it recognizes is unknown. A much bigger clone sits one base away, suggesting this may be a read error.

The chain has TRBV2 and TRBJ2-4; D is possibly TRBD2 (7 bases). The input for sequencing was PBMCs, taken before TCRalphabeta/CD19-depleted stem cell transplant. The sequence derives from a child aged 2-15 years with inherited bone marrow failure, due to receive a stem cell transplant. CDR3 sequence: CVSTLRGGVRLNIQYF. The CDR3 nucleotides are TGTGTCAGCACTCTGAGGGGGGGAGTCCGGCTAAACATTCAGTACTTC.